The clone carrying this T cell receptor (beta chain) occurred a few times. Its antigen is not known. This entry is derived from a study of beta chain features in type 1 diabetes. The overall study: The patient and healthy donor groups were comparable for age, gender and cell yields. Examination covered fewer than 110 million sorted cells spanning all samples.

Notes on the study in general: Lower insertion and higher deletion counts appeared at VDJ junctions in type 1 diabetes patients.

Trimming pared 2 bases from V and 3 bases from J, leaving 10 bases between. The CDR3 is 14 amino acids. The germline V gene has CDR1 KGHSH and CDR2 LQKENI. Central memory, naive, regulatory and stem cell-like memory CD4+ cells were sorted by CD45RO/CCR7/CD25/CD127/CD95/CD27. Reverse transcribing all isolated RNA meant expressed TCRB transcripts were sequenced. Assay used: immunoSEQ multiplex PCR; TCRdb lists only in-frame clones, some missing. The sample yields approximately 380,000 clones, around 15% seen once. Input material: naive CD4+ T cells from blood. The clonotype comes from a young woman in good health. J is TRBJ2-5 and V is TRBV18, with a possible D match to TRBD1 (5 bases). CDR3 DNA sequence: TGTGCCAGCTCACCATCAGGGCCCAAAGAGACCCAGTACTTC. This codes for CASSPSGPKETQYF.